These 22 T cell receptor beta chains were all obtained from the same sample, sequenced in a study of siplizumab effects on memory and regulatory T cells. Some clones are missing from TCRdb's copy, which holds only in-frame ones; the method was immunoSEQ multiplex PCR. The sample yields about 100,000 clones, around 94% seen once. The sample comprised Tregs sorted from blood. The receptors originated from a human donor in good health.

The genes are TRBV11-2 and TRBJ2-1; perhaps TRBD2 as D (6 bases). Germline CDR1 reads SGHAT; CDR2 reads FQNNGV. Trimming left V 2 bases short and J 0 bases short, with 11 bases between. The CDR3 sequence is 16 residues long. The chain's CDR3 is CASSLIVGGSYNEQFF. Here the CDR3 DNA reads TGTGCCAGCAGCTTAATCGTGGGGGGCTCCTACAATGAGCAGTTCTTC.

The CDR3 here is CASSLHTRAYNEQFF. DNA for the CDR3: TGCGCCAGCAGCCTTCATACACGCGCCTACAATGAGCAGTTCTTC. The V and J genes are TRBV5-1 and TRBJ2-1; D gene uncertain. From germline, CDR1 is SGHRS and CDR2 YFSETQ. CDR3 size: 15 residues. V was pared by 4 bases and J by 2 bases, with 13 bases between.

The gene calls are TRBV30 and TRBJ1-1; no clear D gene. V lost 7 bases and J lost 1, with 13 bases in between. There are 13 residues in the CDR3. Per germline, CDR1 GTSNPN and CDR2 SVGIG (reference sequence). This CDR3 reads CAFKGVGNTEAFF. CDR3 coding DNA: TGTGCCTTTAAAGGTGTTGGGAACACTGAAGCTTTCTTT.

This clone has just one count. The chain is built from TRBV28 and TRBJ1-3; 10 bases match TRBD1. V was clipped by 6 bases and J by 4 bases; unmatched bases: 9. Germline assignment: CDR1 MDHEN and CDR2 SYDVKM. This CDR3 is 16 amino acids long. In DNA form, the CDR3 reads TGTGCCAGCAGAACCAGACAGGGGGCAGGAGGAAACACCATATATTTT. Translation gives CASRTRQGAGGNTIYF.

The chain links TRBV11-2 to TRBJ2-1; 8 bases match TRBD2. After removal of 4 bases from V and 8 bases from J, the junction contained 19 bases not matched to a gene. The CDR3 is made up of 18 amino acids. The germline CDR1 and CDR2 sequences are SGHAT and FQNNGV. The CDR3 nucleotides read TGTGCCAGCAGCTCACAGCAAAAGAGCGGGGGACTTGGCGATGAGCAGTTCTTC. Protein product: CASSSQQKSGGLGDEQFF.

CDR3: CASTFGPGFTGNIQYF. DNA for the CDR3: TGTGCCAGCACCTTTGGACCGGGCTTCACCGGAAACATTCAGTACTTC. V is TRBV2 and J is TRBJ2-4; no clear D. Germline V gene sequence: CDR1 SNHLY, CDR2 FYNNEI. Between the trimmed V and J ends, which lost 7 bases and 6 bases, there was a span of 22 bases. The CDR3 is 16 residues long. The full variable domain, its missing parts supplied by reference TRBV2 and TRBJ2-4, is EPEVTQTPSHQVTQMGQEVILRCVPISNHLYFYWYRQILGQKVEFLVSFYNNEISEKSEIFDDQFSVERPDGSNFTLKIRSTKLEDSAMYFCASTFGPGFTGNIQYFGAGTRLSVL.

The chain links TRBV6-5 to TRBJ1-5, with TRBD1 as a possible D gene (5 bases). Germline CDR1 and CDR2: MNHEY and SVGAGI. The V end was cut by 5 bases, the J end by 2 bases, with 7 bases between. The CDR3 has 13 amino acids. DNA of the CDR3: TGTGCCAGCAGTCGGGGGGGCAATCAGCCCCAGCATTTT. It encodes CASSRGGNQPQHF.

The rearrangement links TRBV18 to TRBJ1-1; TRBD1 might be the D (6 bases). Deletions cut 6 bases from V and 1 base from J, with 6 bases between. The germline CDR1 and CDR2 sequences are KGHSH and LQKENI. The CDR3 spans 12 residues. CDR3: CASSRGNTEAFF. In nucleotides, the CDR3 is TGTGCCAGCTCCAGGGGGAACACTGAAGCTTTCTTT.

For the CDR3, the DNA is TGTGCCAGCAGCTTAGTCACGAACCGGGACAGGGGGCCCTACGAGCAGTACTTC. Translating it yields CASSLVTNRDRGPYEQYF. The gene calls are TRBV11-2 and TRBJ2-7, with 12 nucleotides matching TRBD1. The CDR3 loop spans 18 amino acids. After removal of 1 base from V and 2 bases from J, the junction contained 9 bases not matched to a gene. Germline loops: CDR1 SGHAT, CDR2 FQNNGV.

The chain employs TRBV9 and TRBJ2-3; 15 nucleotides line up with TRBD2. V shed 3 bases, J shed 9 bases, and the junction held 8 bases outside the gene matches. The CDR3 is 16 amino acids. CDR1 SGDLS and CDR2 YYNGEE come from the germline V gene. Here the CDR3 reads CASSAEPGLAGGTQYF. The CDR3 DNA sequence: TGTGCCAGCAGCGCAGAACCGGGACTAGCGGGAGGCACGCAGTATTTT. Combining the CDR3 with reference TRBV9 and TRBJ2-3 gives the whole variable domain DSGVTQTPKHLITATGQRVTLRCSPRSGDLSVYWYQQSLDQGLQFLIQYYNGEERAKGNILERFSAQQFPDLHSELNLSSLELGDSALYFCASSAEPGLAGGTQYFGPGTRLTVL.

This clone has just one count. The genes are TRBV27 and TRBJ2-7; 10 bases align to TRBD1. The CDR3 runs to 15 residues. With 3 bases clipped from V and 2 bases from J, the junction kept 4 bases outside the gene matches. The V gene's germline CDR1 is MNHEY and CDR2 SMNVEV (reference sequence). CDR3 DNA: TGTGCCAGCAGTTTTAAGGACAGGGGGGCCTACGAGCAGTACTTC. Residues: CASSFKDRGAYEQYF.

CDR3 sequence: CASSLETSSYEQYF. The DNA of the CDR3 is TGTGCCAGCAGCTTAGAGACCAGCTCCTACGAGCAGTACTTC. The chain couples TRBV11-2 to TRBJ2-7; D uncertain. The CDR3 is 14 amino acids. V shed 0 bases and J shed 0 bases, with 6 bases lying between them. The germline V gene encodes CDR1 SGHAT and CDR2 FQNNGV.

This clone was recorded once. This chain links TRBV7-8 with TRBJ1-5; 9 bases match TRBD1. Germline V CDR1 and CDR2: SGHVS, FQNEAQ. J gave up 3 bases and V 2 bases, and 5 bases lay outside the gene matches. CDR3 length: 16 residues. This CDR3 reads CASSLLTGGVNQPQHF. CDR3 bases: TGTGCCAGCAGCTTATTGACAGGGGGAGTCAATCAGCCCCAGCATTTT.

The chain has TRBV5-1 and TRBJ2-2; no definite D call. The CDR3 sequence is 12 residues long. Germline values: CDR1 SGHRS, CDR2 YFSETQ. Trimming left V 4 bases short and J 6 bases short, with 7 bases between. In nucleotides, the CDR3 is TGCGCCAGCAGCAAAACCCCCGGGGAGCTGTTTTTT. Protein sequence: CASSKTPGELFF.

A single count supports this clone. CDR3 DNA sequence: TGTGCCAGCAGTCAGGGGACAGCCTCCTACGAGCAGTACTTC. Residues: CASSQGTASYEQYF. V and J are TRBV6-6 and TRBJ2-7; TRBD1 matches at 7 bases. The CDR3 totals 14 residues. Per germline, CDR1 MNHNY and CDR2 SVGAGI (reference sequence). Losses at the gene ends were 5 bases for V and 0 bases for J; bases not matched to a gene: 4.

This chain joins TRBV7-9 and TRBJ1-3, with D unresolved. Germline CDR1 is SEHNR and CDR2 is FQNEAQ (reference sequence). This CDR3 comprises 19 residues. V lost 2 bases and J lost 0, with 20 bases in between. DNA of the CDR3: TGTGCCAGCAGCTTATTGTTTGGTCCCGCCGAAAGCTCTGGAAACACCATATATTTT. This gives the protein CASSLLFGPAESSGNTIYF.

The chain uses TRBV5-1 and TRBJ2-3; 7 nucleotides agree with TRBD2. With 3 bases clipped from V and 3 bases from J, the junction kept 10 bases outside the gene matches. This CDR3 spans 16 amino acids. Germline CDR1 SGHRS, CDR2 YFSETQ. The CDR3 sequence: CASSSGGLSSTDTQYF. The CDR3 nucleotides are TGCGCCAGCAGCTCGGGGGGACTAAGCTCGACAGATACGCAGTATTTT.

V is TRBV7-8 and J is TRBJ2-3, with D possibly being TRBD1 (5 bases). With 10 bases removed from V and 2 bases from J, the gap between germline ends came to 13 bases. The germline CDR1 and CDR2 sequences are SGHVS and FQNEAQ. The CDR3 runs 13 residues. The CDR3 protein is CATILGPTDTQYF. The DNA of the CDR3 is TGTGCCACGATATTGGGGCCCACAGATACGCAGTATTTT.

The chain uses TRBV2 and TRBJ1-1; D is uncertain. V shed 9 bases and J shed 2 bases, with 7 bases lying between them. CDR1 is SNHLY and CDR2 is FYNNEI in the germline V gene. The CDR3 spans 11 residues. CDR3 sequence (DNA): TGTGCCAGACGCATTAACACTGAAGCTTTCTTT. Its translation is CARRINTEAFF.

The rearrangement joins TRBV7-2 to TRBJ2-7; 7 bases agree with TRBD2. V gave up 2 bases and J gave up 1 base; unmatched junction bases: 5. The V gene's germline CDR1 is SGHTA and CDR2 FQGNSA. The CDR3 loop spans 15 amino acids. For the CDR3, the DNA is TGTGCCAGCAGCTTAATCACGGGACTATCCTACGAGCAGTACTTC. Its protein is CASSLITGLSYEQYF.

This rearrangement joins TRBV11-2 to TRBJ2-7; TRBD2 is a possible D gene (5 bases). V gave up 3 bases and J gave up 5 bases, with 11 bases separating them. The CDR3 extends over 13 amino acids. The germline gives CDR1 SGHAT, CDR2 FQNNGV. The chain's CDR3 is CASSFSTGNEQYF. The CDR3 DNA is TGTGCCAGCAGCTTCTCAACGGGGAACGAGCAGTACTTC.

The CDR3 reads CASSAPTGYQETQYF. The CDR3 DNA follows: TGTGCCAGCAGCGCACCAACCGGGTACCAAGAGACCCAGTACTTC. The chain carries TRBV9 and TRBJ2-5; D call uncertain. The germline V gene has CDR1 SGDLS and CDR2 YYNGEE. The CDR3 spans 15 residues. V dropped 3 bases and J dropped 0 bases, with 12 bases sitting between them.